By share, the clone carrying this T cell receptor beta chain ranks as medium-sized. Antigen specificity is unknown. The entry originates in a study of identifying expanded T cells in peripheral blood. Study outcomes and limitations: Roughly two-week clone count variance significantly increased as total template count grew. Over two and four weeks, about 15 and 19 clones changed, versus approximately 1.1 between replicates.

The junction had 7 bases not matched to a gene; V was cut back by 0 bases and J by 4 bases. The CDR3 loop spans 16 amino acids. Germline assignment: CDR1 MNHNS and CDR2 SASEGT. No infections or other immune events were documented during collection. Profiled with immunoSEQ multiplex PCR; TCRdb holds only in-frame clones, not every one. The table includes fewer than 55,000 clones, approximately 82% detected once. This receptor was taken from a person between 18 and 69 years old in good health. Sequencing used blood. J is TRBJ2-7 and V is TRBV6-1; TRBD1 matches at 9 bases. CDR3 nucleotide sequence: TGTGCCAGCAGTGAAGCGGGGACAGGGAGATCTTACGAGCAGTACTTC. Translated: CASSEAGTGRSYEQYF.